This TCR beta chain was profiled in a study of blood T cell repertoires in COVID-19. Across the whole study: The United States, Italy and Spain provided the acute and convalescent COVID-19 samples. In each case, the material was cDNA or gDNA derived from T cells, B-cell-depleted T cells, or PBMCs.

From germline, CDR1 is SGHRS and CDR2 YFSETQ. The CDR3 runs to 14 residues. V dropped 4 bases and J dropped 4 bases, with 14 bases sitting between them. This clone was detected only once. How the authors handled the data: Amplifying reference gene primers gave estimates of nucleated cell counts. The assay was immunoSEQ multiplex PCR, and TCRdb's table has in-frame clones only and misses some. That table is the source of V, J and clone size, and D and trimming were worked out from the DNA. The data contain about 300,000 clones, 86% of them singletons. V usage is TRBV5-1 and J usage is TRBJ1-2; D perhaps matches TRBD1 (6 bases). What was sequenced was peripheral blood. The TCR comes from a woman aged 45-60 years with acute or convalescent COVID-19. CDR3 bases: TGCGCCAGCAGCACCCAACAGGGCAGCTATGGCTACACCTTC. Translating it yields CASSTQQGSYGYTF.